One sample yielded the 21 T cell receptor beta chains listed below, sequenced in a study of tumor and adjacent non-tumor tissue in lung cancer. Three rounds of nested PCR, following a modified ARM-PCR protocol, produced the TCRbeta library. MiXCR was run by TCRdb on the multiplex PCR reads, yielding one entry per CDR3 protein. This table has roughly 69,000 distinct CDR3 sequences, around 82% appearing once. No cell sorting was done before RNA was extracted from the tissue. Distant lung tissue was collected more than 3 cm away from the tumor edge. The sample taken for sequencing was distant non-tumor lung tissue. These receptors were taken from a man between 60 and 70 years old with non-small cell lung cancer.

The chain has TRBV20-1 and TRBJ2-1, with a tentative D call TRBD1 (6 bases). This CDR3 spans 12 amino acids. Per the germline V gene, CDR1 is DFQATT and CDR2 is SNEGSKA (reference sequence). Trimming took 2 bases from V and 10 from J, leaving 12 bases between them. CDR3 loop: CSARRDTDEQFF. CDR3 in DNA: TGCAGTGCTAGAAGGGACACCGACGAGCAGTTCTTC.

The CDR3 loop reads CASSFTRGGDTQYF. CDR3 DNA sequence: TGTGCCAGCAGCTTCACGAGAGGTGGGGATACGCAGTATTTT. The chain recombines TRBV28 with TRBJ2-3; D uncertain. The CDR3 loop spans 14 amino acids. Germline CDR1 is MDHEN and CDR2 is SYDVKM. V was shortened by 6 bases and J by 6 bases, with 16 bases between the two germline ends.

About this clonotype itself: A much larger clone is a single base away; this may be a read error. J is TRBJ1-2 and V is TRBV20-1; the D gene is possibly TRBD1 (6 bases). V was shortened by 6 bases and J by 8 bases, with 13 bases between the two germline ends. Looked up from germline, CDR1 is DFQATT and CDR2 is SNEGSKA (reference sequence). The CDR3 is made up of 11 amino acids. The CDR3 nucleotides read TGCAGTGCGCGGGCAGGGGCAGGCTACACCTTC. It yields the protein CSARAGAGYTF.

Worth noting for this clonotype: Likely a read error: the CDR3 ends without its conserved phenylalanine or tryptophan. The rearrangement links TRBV24-1 to TRBJ2-7; D is perhaps TRBD1 (5 bases). CDR1 and CDR2 from the germline V gene are KGHDR and SFDVKD. The CDR3 is made up of 13 amino acids. CDR3 coding DNA: TGTGCCATCAGTGTAGTGCAGGGTTACGAGCAGTACTCC. Translating gives CAISVVQGYEQYS.

Concerning this clonotype itself: One end of the junction varies from germline; a read error may be responsible. The rearrangement uses TRBV5-1 and TRBJ1-4, with unresolved D. Germline V CDR1 and CDR2: SGHRS, YFSETQ. The CDR3 spans 15 residues. This CDR3 reads CASSLELVTNEKLFF. In DNA, the CDR3 is TGCGCTAGCAGCTTGGAACTTGTAACTAATGAAAAACTGTTTTTT.

The chain is built from TRBV6-1 and TRBJ1-3; D is uncertain. From germline, CDR1 is MNHNS and CDR2 SASEGT. The CDR3 has 15 residues. V lost 7 bases, J lost 3 bases, and 16 bases lay in between. CDR3 DNA sequence: TGTGCCAGCACCACGGGCTTTAACTATGGAAACACCATATATTTT. Its translation is CASTTGFNYGNTIYF.

About this clonotype: The junction departs from germline at one end; a sequencing error may be responsible. V usage is TRBV6-1 and J usage is TRBJ2-1; 8 positions match TRBD1. Germline V lookup: CDR1 MNHNS, CDR2 SASEGT. CDR3 length: 17 amino acids. CDR3 sequence (DNA): TGTACCAGCAATCCTCGACGGGGACAGGCAAATACCAATGAGCAGTTCTTC. Its translation is CTSNPRRGQANTNEQFF.

Many counts were recorded for this clonotype. The V call is TRBV28, the J call TRBJ2-7, with D maybe TRBD1 (5 bases). This CDR3 comprises 13 residues. Trimming took off 6 bases at V and 2 bases at J, with 11 bases between the two ends. Looked up from germline, CDR1 is MDHEN and CDR2 is SYDVKM. The CDR3 region is CASRLDTTYEQYF. As DNA, the CDR3 is TGTGCCAGCAGGTTGGACACGACCTACGAGCAGTACTTC.

About this clonotype: Its ends do not fully match the called genes, so a read error is possible. The chain uses TRBV29-1 and TRBJ2-1; 13 nucleotides match TRBD2. CDR3 size: 16 residues. The germline gives CDR1 SQVTM, CDR2 ANQGSEA. The CDR3 bases are TGCAGCCCACGACTAGCGGGAGGAACAGGGGACAATGAGCATTTCTTC. Protein product: CSPRLAGGTGDNEHFF.

A note on this clonotype: Relative to the germline gene, one junction end is altered; a read error may explain this. V gene TRBV6-1 combines with J gene TRBJ2-3; TRBD1 or TRBD2 may be the D gene (5 bases each). Germline lookup yields CDR1 MNHNS and CDR2 SASEGT. The CDR3 consists of 14 residues. The DNA for the CDR3 is TGTGCCAGCAGTTCGGGGCGTTCGACTGATACGGAGTATTTT. It encodes CASSSGRSTDTEYF.

In regard to this clonotype: One end of the junction does not line up with germline, which may come from a read error. The chain carries TRBV5-4 and TRBJ2-3; 8 bases are a match to TRBD2. The length of the CDR3 is 16 residues. Germline V gene sequence: CDR1 SGHNT, CDR2 YYREEE (reference sequence). This CDR3 is CASSPIERERGDTQCF. The CDR3 DNA follows: TGTGCCAGCAGCCCTATCGAGCGGGAGCGGGGAGATACGCAGTGTTTC.

This clonotype has only one observation. The rearrangement uses TRBV11-3 and TRBJ2-3, with a possible D match to TRBD1 (5 bases). The better agreement between TRBJ1-5 and the DNA end casts doubt on the J call. CDR3 length: 13 residues. Germline CDR1 is SGHNT and CDR2 is YENEEA. The CDR3 DNA follows: TGTGCCAGCAGCAACCGGGGCCCAGATACGCAGCATTTT. Translated, it gives CASSNRGPDTQHF.

The rearrangement uses TRBV29-1 and TRBJ2-7, with 8 bases identical to TRBD1. The CDR3 loop spans 15 amino acids. The V gene's germline CDR1 is SQVTM and CDR2 ANQGSEA. The junction had 7 bases not matched to a gene; V was cut back by 1 base and J by 2 bases. CDR3 in DNA: TGCAGCGTTGAAGCAGGGGGCGAGGGGACCTACGAGCAGTACTTC. It is translated as CSVEAGGEGTYEQYF.

This clonotype has at least ten counts. The chain carries TRBV28 and TRBJ2-1, with 9 bases matching TRBD1. CDR1 is MDHEN and CDR2 is SYDVKM in the germline V gene. Trimming at V came to 5 bases and at J to 4 bases, leaving 6 bases not matched to a gene. There are 15 residues in the CDR3. CDR3 in DNA: TGTGCCAGCAGTCCTCCGACAGGGGGATACAATGAGCAGTTCTTC. It codes for CASSPPTGGYNEQFF.

Of note for this clonotype: Given a much more abundant clone one base away, this may be a read error. V usage is TRBV11-2 and J usage is TRBJ2-1; TRBD2 might be the D (6 bases). From germline, CDR1 is SGHAT and CDR2 FQNNGV. This CDR3 is built from 15 residues. V shed 1 base and J shed 6 bases, with 13 bases lying between them. The DNA for the CDR3 is TGTGCCAGCAGCTTAGGGACTAACGGACTCAATGAGCAGTTCTTC. Translation: CASSLGTNGLNEQFF.

In this sample, this clonotype turned up a few times. The chain recombines TRBV6-1 with TRBJ2-3; D could derive from TRBD1 or TRBD2 (5 bases each). The CDR3 has 14 amino acids. Germline loops: CDR1 MNHNS, CDR2 SASEGT. The CDR3 sequence is CASSETEGRDTQYF. The CDR3 nucleotides are TGTGCTAGCTCCGAGACAGAGGGAAGAGATACGCAGTATTTT.

Concerning this clonotype itself: Being one base from a much bigger clone, this may be a read error. The chain employs TRBV28 and TRBJ2-7, with a tentative D call TRBD2 (6 bases). Looked up from germline, CDR1 is MDHEN and CDR2 is SYDVKM. CDR3 length equals 15 residues. The CDR3 DNA is TGTGTCAGCAGTTCCGGGACTCCGAGGGCCAACGAGCAGTACTTC. It translates to CVSSSGTPRANEQYF.

This clonotype came up many times. The V call is TRBV5-1, the J call TRBJ2-1; TRBD2 aligns across 9 bases. The J segment lost 10 bases and the V segment lost 0 bases, leaving 2 bases of the junction unmatched. There are 13 residues in the CDR3. From germline, CDR1 is SGHRS and CDR2 YFSETQ. The CDR3 coding sequence is TGCGCCAGCAGCTTGGTAGCGGGAGTGGAGCAGTTCTTC. This encodes CASSLVAGVEQFF. Full variable domain (remainder filled in from reference TRBV5-1 and TRBJ2-1): KAGVTQTPRYLIKTRGQQVTLSCSPISGHRSVSWYQQTPGQGLQFLFEYFSETQRNKGNFPGRFSGRQFSNSRSEMNVSTLELGDSALYLCASSLVAGVEQFFGPGTRLTVL.

The chain's CDR3 is CASSQSSLTEAFF. The DNA for the CDR3 is TGCGCCAGCAGCCAAAGTTCGTTAACTGAAGCTTTCTTT. The chain combines TRBV4-1 with TRBJ1-1; D gene unclear. V was clipped by 2 bases and J by 5 bases, with 9 bases between them. CDR1 MGHRA and CDR2 YSYEKL come from the germline V gene. The CDR3 extends over 13 amino acids.

This clonotype appeared a few times. This could be a read error, since a much larger clone is one nucleotide away. The rearrangement links TRBV20-1 to TRBJ1-1; possibly TRBD1 for D (5 bases). Per the germline V gene, CDR1 is DFQATT and CDR2 is SNEGSKA (reference sequence). This CDR3 contains 12 residues. This chain's CDR3 is CNARPGADEAFF. The CDR3 region has the DNA TGCAATGCTAGGCCCGGGGCTGATGAAGCTTTCTTT.

Worth noting for this clonotype: One end of the junction varies from germline; a read error may be responsible. The genes are TRBV19 and TRBJ1-5; weak D call: TRBD1 (5 bases). The CDR3 is 15 residues long. Germline V CDR1 and CDR2: LNHDA, SQIVND (reference sequence). The DNA of the CDR3 is TGTGCCAATAGTAGTGGGACCGCGAGCAATCAGCCCCAGCATTTT. It codes for CANSSGTASNQPQHF.